This TCR beta chain was captured by sequencing in a study of T cells in localized non-small cell lung cancer. General observations from the study: When the top 100 tumor clones were examined, a median around 58 of them also appeared in the adjacent lung, which was paired and uninvolved.

The CDR3 is 15 amino acids. CDR1 MNHEY and CDR2 SVGAGI come from the germline V gene. Concerning this clone itself: Its antigen remains unidentified. At one of its ends the junction is not consistent with the germline gene, which may arise from a read error.

Using immunoSEQ multiplex PCR, the repertoire was profiled, and TCRdb retains in-frame clones only, with some absent. This sample has roughly 30,000 clones, with around 92% found just once. Sequences were derived from peripheral blood mononuclear cells, sampled before any cancer treatment. The chain links TRBV6-5 to TRBJ1-3, with 7 bases that match TRBD1. The receptor was isolated from a woman aged 35-75 years with stage III lung adenocarcinoma. CDR3 residues: CASSRTGPSENTIYF. CDR3 bases: TGTGCCAGCAGTCGGACAGGACCCTCTGAAAACACCATATATTTT.